One sample yielded the 22 T cell receptor beta chains listed below, sequenced in a study of blood T cell repertoires in COVID-19. Assay used: immunoSEQ multiplex PCR; TCRdb lists only in-frame clones, some missing. Here the sample spans 270,000 or so clones, about four fifths being singletons. Sequenced: peripheral blood. All receptors derive from a woman aged 60-75 years with active or convalescent COVID-19.

This clone was detected only a few times. The gene calls are TRBV18 and TRBJ1-3, with 9 bases aligning to TRBD1. V lost 1 base, J lost 2 bases, and 3 bases stayed unmatched. Germline CDR1 is KGHSH and CDR2 is LQKENI. This CDR3 spans 16 amino acids. Here the CDR3 reads CASSPRNRGPGNTIYF. The CDR3 DNA follows: TGTGCCAGCTCACCACGGAACAGGGGGCCTGGAAACACCATATATTTT.

The V call is TRBV5-1, the J call TRBJ2-3; unclear D gene. The CDR3 covers 13 residues. Per germline, CDR1 SGHRS and CDR2 YFSETQ. V was pared by 4 bases and J by 2 bases, with 8 bases between. The CDR3: CASSPQATDTQYF. In DNA form, the CDR3 reads TGCGCCAGCAGCCCGCAGGCCACAGATACGCAGTATTTT.

The chain is built from TRBV11-2 and TRBJ1-1; D not resolved. This CDR3 region has 14 residues. V lost 3 bases and J 4 bases, leaving 12 bases between the germline ends. In germline, CDR1 is SGHAT, CDR2 FQNNGV. CDR3 sequence (DNA): TGTGCCAGCAGCTTCGCGCTGGCTAGCACTGAAGCTTTCTTT. Translating gives CASSFALASTEAFF.

The rearrangement uses TRBV5-6 and TRBJ2-1; D may be TRBD1 (5 bases). Germline CDR1 and CDR2: SGHDT and YYEEEE. The CDR3 is 11 amino acids. Between the trimmed V and J ends, which lost 3 bases and 9 bases, there was a span of 7 bases. Here the CDR3 DNA reads TGTGCCAGCAGCTGGGGCGGTGAGCAGTTCTTC. This codes for CASSWGGEQFF.

This clone showed up just a few times. The gene calls are TRBV5-4 and TRBJ2-1; tentatively, D is TRBD1 (6 bases). The V and J ends lost 4 bases and 0 bases respectively, with 11 bases between them. Per the germline V gene, CDR1 is SGHNT and CDR2 is YYREEE (reference sequence). This CDR3 comprises 15 residues. CDR3 coding DNA: TGTGCCAGCAGCGAGGGACAAAGCTCCTACAATGAGCAGTTCTTC. Encoded protein: CASSEGQSSYNEQFF.

The V and J genes are TRBV19 and TRBJ1-4; tentative D call: TRBD1 (5 bases). This CDR3 spans 16 amino acids. Germline values: CDR1 LNHDA, CDR2 SQIVND (reference sequence). V gave up 3 bases and J gave up 3 bases, with 14 bases separating them. Here the CDR3 DNA reads TGTGCCAGTAGTATTACAGCGACAGCCTCTAATGAAAAACTGTTTTTT. Residues: CASSITATASNEKLFF. Full variable domain (outside the CDR3, taken from reference TRBV19 and TRBJ1-4): DGGITQSPKYLFRKEGQNVTLSCEQNLNHDAMYWYRQDPGQGLRLIYYSQIVNDFQKGDIAEGYSVSREKKESFPLTVTSAQKNPTAFYLCASSITATASNEKLFFGSGTQLSVL.

The count of this clone is one. V is TRBV18 and J is TRBJ1-3; D is unclear. Trimming removed 6 bases at V and 2 bases at J, with 14 bases between. Germline CDR1 KGHSH, CDR2 LQKENI. CDR3 length: 15 residues. CDR3 in amino acids: CASSREGTAGNTIYF. Here the CDR3 DNA reads TGTGCCAGCTCGCGAGAGGGAACTGCTGGAAACACCATATATTTT.

Here the CDR3 reads CASSLGGPGNTIYF. CDR3 in DNA: TGTGCCAGCAGCTTAGGGGGGCCTGGAAACACCATATATTTT. This rearrangement joins TRBV7-2 to TRBJ1-3; a possible D gene is TRBD1 (6 bases). This CDR3 comprises 14 residues. CDR1 and CDR2 from the germline V gene are SGHTA and FQGNSA. Trimming cost V 1 base and J 2 bases, with 6 bases left between them.

This rearrangement joins TRBV7-9 to TRBJ2-1; the match to TRBD2 covers 10 bases. The CDR3 sequence is 13 residues long. CDR1 and CDR2 (germline): SEHNR, FQNEAQ (reference sequence). With V trimmed by 6 bases and J by 10 bases, 6 bases remained unmatched. The CDR3 loop reads CASRFSGGNEQFF. The CDR3 nucleotides read TGTGCCAGCAGGTTTAGCGGGGGGAACGAGCAGTTCTTC.

As concerns this clone: One end of the junction does not line up with germline, which may come from a read error. The rearrangement joins TRBV7-2 to TRBJ2-3; 11 bases are shared with TRBD2. From germline, CDR1 is SGHTA and CDR2 FQGNSA. This CDR3 is built from 15 residues. As DNA, the CDR3 is TGTGCCAGCAGTTTAGCGGGGGGGCGCACAGATACGCAGTATTTT. Protein sequence: CASSLAGGRTDTQYF.

The chain couples TRBV30 to TRBJ1-2; possibly TRBD1 for D (6 bases). This CDR3 region has 15 residues. Germline CDR1 reads GTSNPN; CDR2 reads SVGIG (reference sequence). Trimming cost V 3 bases and J 4 bases, with 18 bases left between them. CDR3 residues: CAWRNWQGPSYGYTF. CDR3 DNA: TGTGCCTGGAGAAACTGGCAGGGGCCTTCCTATGGCTACACCTTC.

The chain has TRBV7-9 and TRBJ1-2, with 7 bases aligning to TRBD1. Trimming at V came to 2 bases and at J to 0 bases, leaving 9 bases not matched to a gene. This CDR3 has 17 amino acids. Germline CDR1 SEHNR, CDR2 FQNEAQ (reference sequence). CDR3 loop: CASSLYSQGQSNYGYTF. The CDR3, as DNA: TGTGCCAGCAGCTTATACAGCCAGGGACAGTCTAACTATGGCTACACCTTC.

The V and J genes are TRBV4-3 and TRBJ1-6; no clear D. The CDR3 has 15 residues. Germline V gene lookup returns CDR1 LGHNA and CDR2 YSLEER. The V end was cut by 0 bases, the J end by 10 bases, with 13 bases between. The CDR3 DNA follows: TGCGCCAGCAGCCAAGATCTACCTTCCAAATCACCCCTCCACTTT. Translation gives CASSQDLPSKSPLHF.

This sequence joins TRBV3-1 (or the pseudogene TRBV3-2) and TRBJ2-1; perhaps TRBD2 as D (6 bases). There are 14 residues in the CDR3. Germline V CDR1 and CDR2: LGHDT, YNNKEL (reference sequence). Deletions cut 4 bases from V and 5 bases from J, with 12 bases between. For the CDR3, the DNA is TGTGCCAGCAGCCCCGGGACTGCCCACAATGAGCAGTTCTTC. Its protein product is CASSPGTAHNEQFF.

This chain joins TRBV14 and TRBJ2-1; weak D call: TRBD2 (6 bases). The length of the CDR3 is 13 residues. The germline V and J ends were trimmed by 0 bases and 14 bases, with 14 bases remaining between them. Per germline, CDR1 SGHDN and CDR2 FVKESK. The CDR3: CASSQDRTSSKFF. As DNA, the CDR3 is TGTGCCAGCAGCCAAGATCGAACTAGCTCGAAGTTCTTC.

The chain has TRBV6-5 and TRBJ2-5; D is possibly TRBD1 (6 bases). This CDR3 is built from 13 residues. From germline, CDR1 is MNHEY and CDR2 SVGAGI. With 6 bases removed from V and 5 bases from J, the gap between germline ends came to 13 bases. As DNA, the CDR3 is TGTGCCAGCAGGCCCCAGGGGCCGGAGACCCAGTACTTC. Its translation: CASRPQGPETQYF.

The chain combines TRBV2 with TRBJ1-2; 8 bases align to TRBD1. Germline V gene lookup returns CDR1 SNHLY and CDR2 FYNNEI. The ends lost 8 bases at V and 2 bases at J; junction bases unmatched: 10. CDR3 length: 15 amino acids. Here the CDR3 reads CASFRDRSPNYGYTF. The DNA of the CDR3 is TGTGCCAGCTTCCGGGACAGGTCCCCGAACTATGGCTACACCTTC.

The chain recombines TRBV10-2 with TRBJ2-3, with 7 nucleotides matching TRBD2. The CDR3 loop spans 14 amino acids. V shed 6 bases and J 0 bases; nucleotides not matched to a gene: 3. Per germline, CDR1 WSHSY and CDR2 SAAADI. The CDR3 nucleotides are TGCGCCAGCAGGGGGGGGATTAGCACAGATACGCAGTATTTT. It specifies CASRGGISTDTQYF.

This sequence joins TRBV6-5 and TRBJ1-1; TRBD1 is a possible D gene (6 bases). This CDR3 has 12 amino acids. V lost 8 bases and J 4 bases, leaving 11 bases between the germline ends. Germline CDR1 is MNHEY and CDR2 is SVGAGI. CDR3 sequence (DNA): TGTGCCAGCCGGGACACTGCCACTGAAGCTTTCTTT. This encodes CASRDTATEAFF.

This chain links TRBV11-2 with TRBJ2-7; TRBD2 matches 7 bases. Losses at the gene ends were 5 bases for V and 4 bases for J; bases not matched to a gene: 11. CDR3 length: 15 amino acids. Germline CDR1 is SGHAT and CDR2 is FQNNGV. The CDR3 DNA reads as TGTGCCAGCAGCCCCCCTGAGCGGGGTTGGTACGAGCAGTACTTC. Translation: CASSPPERGWYEQYF.

The chain carries TRBV3-1 (or the pseudogene TRBV3-2) and TRBJ1-2, with a tentative D call TRBD1 (6 bases). The CDR3 length is 13 residues. Trimming took off 7 bases at V and 4 bases at J, with 13 bases between the two ends. CDR1 and CDR2 (germline): LGHDT, YNNKEL (reference sequence). The CDR3 DNA follows: TGTGCCAGCATTGGGGGCAGCCCCTATGGCTACACCTTC. Its protein is CASIGGSPYGYTF.

This clone was detected only once. This rearrangement joins TRBV21-1 to TRBJ2-1; no check of the table's D call, TRBD1, against the DNA was made. TRBV21-1 is a listed pseudogene. The CDR3 extends over 13 amino acids. The CDR3 nucleotides read TGTGCCAGCAGCAACAGGGCAAGAGCTGAGCAGTTCTTC. Amino acids: CASSNRARAEQFF.